This T cell receptor beta chain was identified during a study of T cells in localized non-small cell lung cancer. The study's findings and limits: Sequencing involved a lone tumor region, leaving heterogeneity possible. Of the tissues analyzed, uninvolved adjacent lung showed maximal T cell clonality, greater than tumor. Within adjacent lung there appeared a median around 60 of the top 100 tumor clones.

Of note for this clone: Its target is not known.

Trimming removed 0 bases from V and 2 bases from J; junction bases left unmatched: 5. The germline V gene has CDR1 SGHNT and CDR2 YYREEE (reference sequence). The CDR3 is made up of 16 amino acids. TCRdb's copy holds only in-frame clones and misses some; the assay was immunoSEQ multiplex PCR. Of around 26,000 clones listed, about 91% are singletons. The TCR comes from an older female donor with stage II squamous cell lung carcinoma. The gene calls are TRBV5-4 and TRBJ2-1, with 7 bases identical to TRBD1. The sequencing here drew on peripheral blood, taken before any cancer treatment. CDR3 sequence reads: CASSLAAGTAYNEQFF. The CDR3 DNA reads as TGTGCCAGCAGCTTGGCCGCCGGGACAGCCTACAATGAGCAGTTCTTC.